These 10 T cell receptor beta chains share one sample of origin, sequenced in a study of T cell changes during pregnancy in multiple sclerosis (dated by TCRdb to the late 2010s). Libraries came from the immunoSEQ multiplex PCR assay. The table comes from immuneACCESS by way of TCRdb, which keeps in-frame sequences with V and J called. Part of the clones is missing from these tables; in studies checked, under half for an unresolved V gene and the rest for unknown reasons. The sample table contains some 40,000 clones; only one count was recorded for approximately 87% of them. The ten largest clones take up 4.5% to 5.5% of the sample. The sequences come from peripheral blood, collected in the second trimester of pregnancy. These TCRs come from a female donor in good health, enrolled as a control in a pregnancy study.

The chain combines TRBV7-9 with TRBJ1-2; a possible D gene is TRBD1 (5 bases). Trimming pared 9 bases from V and 6 bases from J, leaving 20 bases between. This CDR3 spans 14 amino acids. Germline CDR1 SEHNR, CDR2 FQNEAQ (reference sequence). The CDR3 reads CASLGAGSLNGYTF. DNA for the CDR3: TGTGCCAGTCTTGGGGCAGGGTCACTTAATGGCTACACCTTC.

The chain combines TRBV19 with TRBJ1-5; D is undetermined. V was cut by 6 bases and J by 0 bases, with 12 bases left in between. CDR3 length equals 15 residues. Germline values: CDR1 LNHDA, CDR2 SQIVND (reference sequence). CDR3: CASSTTGNSNQPQHF. CDR3 sequence (DNA): TGTGCCAGTAGCACAACGGGAAATAGCAATCAGCCCCAGCATTTT.

The V gene is TRBV13, the J gene TRBJ2-7, with 10 bases fitting TRBD1. The V gene's germline CDR1 is PRHDT and CDR2 FYEKMQ (reference sequence). The V segment lost 6 bases and the J segment 1 base; nucleotides outside the gene matches: 9. The CDR3 sequence is 16 residues long. The CDR3 protein is CASSMDRGGSSYEQYF. CDR3 DNA sequence: TGTGCCAGCAGTATGGACAGGGGGGGGAGTTCCTACGAGCAGTACTTC.

The CDR3 is CSVDLGSSYNEQFF. The CDR3 DNA reads as TGCAGCGTTGATCTGGGGAGCTCCTACAATGAGCAGTTCTTC. The chain carries TRBV29-1 and TRBJ2-1; maybe TRBD2 (5 bases). Germline lookup yields CDR1 SQVTM and CDR2 ANQGSEA. Trimming removed 3 bases from V and 0 bases from J, with 9 bases in between. The CDR3 has 14 amino acids.

The J gene is TRBJ2-3, the V gene TRBV27, with TRBD1 as a possible D gene (6 bases). The CDR3 length is 15 residues. Germline V CDR1 and CDR2: MNHEY, SMNVEV (reference sequence). Trimming left V 8 bases short and J 2 bases short, with 17 bases between. The CDR3 DNA reads TGTGCCAGCGCGGACCCGGGACACCCCACAGATACGCAGTATTTT. As protein: CASADPGHPTDTQYF.

V is TRBV6-5 and J is TRBJ1-5; D is undetermined. This CDR3 has 14 amino acids. Germline CDR1 reads MNHEY; CDR2 reads SVGAGI. V lost 5 bases, J lost 0 bases, and 8 bases lay in between. CDR3 bases: TGTGCCAGCAGTAGGGCGGGTAGCAATCAGCCCCAGCATTTT. Protein product: CASSRAGSNQPQHF.

This chain connects TRBV25-1 to TRBJ2-1, with a weak D call TRBD1 (5 bases). CDR1 is MGHDK and CDR2 is SYGVNS in the germline V gene. The CDR3 is made up of 13 amino acids. V shed 2 bases and J shed 15 bases, with 17 bases lying between them. The CDR3 region is CASSEGQGISRFF. The CDR3 DNA reads as TGTGCCAGCAGTGAAGGTCAGGGAATTTCCCGGTTCTTC.

The chain recombines TRBV30 with TRBJ1-2; 8 nucleotides align to TRBD1. The CDR3 covers 13 residues. J was trimmed by 6 bases and V by 3 bases; bases with no gene match: 6. The germline CDR1 and CDR2 sequences are GTSNPN and SVGIG (reference sequence). CDR3 bases: TGTGCCTGGAGCCCGGACAGGGACCATGGCTACACCTTC. Protein product: CAWSPDRDHGYTF. Looking up the rest from reference TRBV30 and TRBJ1-2 gives the full variable domain: SQTIHQWPATLVQPVGSPLSLECTVEGTSNPNLYWYRQAAGRGLQLLFYSVGIGQISSEVPQNLSASRPQDRQFILSSKKLLLSDSGFYLCAWSPDRDHGYTFGSGTRLTVV.

V gene TRBV7-9 combines with J gene TRBJ2-5; possible D gene TRBD2, 6 bases. V lost 1 base, J lost 5 bases, and 14 bases lay in between. This CDR3 region has 15 residues. Germline V gene data show CDR1 as SEHNR and CDR2 as FQNEAQ (reference sequence). In nucleotides, the CDR3 is TGTGCCAGCAGCTTAGACCACCGCGCGGGGGAGACCCAGTACTTC. It translates to CASSLDHRAGETQYF.

The chain joins TRBV27 to TRBJ2-7; weak D call: TRBD2 (6 bases). Deletions cut 6 bases from V and 2 bases from J, with 20 bases between. Germline V gives CDR1 MNHEY, CDR2 SMNVEV (reference sequence). The CDR3 has 16 residues. CDR3 in amino acids: CASRARLGGETYEQYF. The DNA of the CDR3 is TGTGCCAGCAGAGCCAGATTGGGGGGTGAAACCTACGAGCAGTACTTC.